One and the same sample provided the 26 T cell receptor beta chains below, sequenced in a study of T cells in Graves' hyperthyroidism and ophthalmopathy. TCR beta CDR3 sequences were amplified from RNA transcripts. HTBI primers were the set used in a first-round RT-PCR of the TCR CDR3. MiXCR, run by TCRdb on the multiplex PCR reads, gives a single entry per CDR3 protein. There are 600,000 or so distinct CDR3 sequences in the sample; around 16% occur only once, and 3% to 4.5% lies in the top ten. The sequenced material came from blood. Receptors originate from a woman between 25 and 40 years old with Graves' hyperthyroidism.

This clonotype has more than one count but fewer than ten. The V gene is TRBV9, the J gene TRBJ2-3; no clear D gene. CDR1 is SGDLS, CDR2 YYNGEE, per germline. The V end was cut by 2 bases, the J end by 2 bases, with 9 bases between. The CDR3 contains 14 residues. CDR3 in amino acids: CASSVIGSTDTQYF. The CDR3 DNA follows: TGTGCCAGCAGCGTTATAGGTTCCACAGATACGCAGTATTTT.

V gene TRBV13 combines with J gene TRBJ2-1, with 8 bases lining up with TRBD1. The CDR3 spans 19 residues. The V segment lost 5 bases and the J segment 7 bases; nucleotides outside the gene matches: 22. Germline V gives CDR1 PRHDT, CDR2 FYEKMQ (reference sequence). The CDR3 bases are TGTGCCAGCAGCCTCAGACAGGGGTGGCTATCAGGGTTGGGGAATGAGCAGTTCTTC. Protein product: CASSLRQGWLSGLGNEQFF.

Points on this clonotype: A junction boundary mismatches the germline segment, possibly from a read error. The chain uses TRBV6-2 or TRBV6-3 and TRBJ2-1; 11 nucleotides match TRBD2. In germline, CDR1 is MNHEY, CDR2 SVGEGT. The CDR3 loop spans 16 amino acids. This CDR3 is CASSYQLAGGYNEQLF. The CDR3 bases are TGTGCCAGCAGTTACCAGCTAGCGGGAGGATACAATGAGCAGCTCTTC.

This clonotype was seen just once. V gene TRBV27 combines with J gene TRBJ2-1, with D possibly TRBD1 on 6 matching bases. The germline V gene encodes CDR1 MNHEY and CDR2 SMNVEV (reference sequence). The CDR3 has 9 residues. Trimming shortened V by 10 bases and J by 9 bases, and 7 bases separated the two germline ends. The CDR3 coding sequence is TGTGCCAACAGGGTTGAGCAGTTCTTC. This gives the protein CANRVEQFF.

This clonotype was counted a few times. J is TRBJ2-1 and V is TRBV11-2, with 8 nucleotides matching TRBD1. Germline loops: CDR1 SGHAT, CDR2 FQNNGV. With V trimmed by 5 bases and J by 2 bases, 5 bases remained unmatched. The CDR3 spans 15 residues. CDR3 amino acids: CASSPQGAPYNEQFF. The DNA for the CDR3 is TGTGCCAGCAGCCCTCAGGGGGCCCCCTACAATGAGCAGTTCTTC.

As for this clonotype: A much larger clone differs from this one at a single base, so this may be a read error. V is TRBV28 and J is TRBJ1-6; unclear D gene. Germline V gene data show CDR1 as MDHEN and CDR2 as SYDVKM. The CDR3 sequence is 16 residues long. CDR3 in amino acids: CASTVVGNSYNSPLYF. CDR3 bases: TGTGCCAGCACCGTAGTGGGAAACTCCTATAATTCACCCCTCTACTTT.

This clonotype was found many times. V usage is TRBV7-8 and J usage is TRBJ2-7; D is undetermined. This CDR3 contains 14 residues. The germline gives CDR1 SGHVS, CDR2 FQNEAQ. V was pared by 1 base and J by 4 bases, with 11 bases between. The CDR3 loop reads CASSLEPRTYEQYF. The CDR3 bases are TGTGCCAGCAGCTTAGAGCCTAGGACGTACGAGCAGTACTTC.

Only a few counts were recorded for this clonotype. The chain employs TRBV28 and TRBJ1-3; D ambiguous. This CDR3 has 16 amino acids. Germline-derived CDR1 and CDR2 are MDHEN and SYDVKM. Trimming pared 5 bases from V and 0 bases from J, leaving 14 bases between. CDR3 nucleotide sequence: TGTGCCAGCAGTGCCCCGGGCTCTCACTCTGGAAACACCATATATTTT. Its translation: CASSAPGSHSGNTIYF.

This clonotype was observed at least ten times. The junction differs from germline at one of its ends, possibly a read error. J is TRBJ1-2 and V is TRBV4-1; D gene unclear. This CDR3 region has 13 residues. Germline V lookup: CDR1 MGHRA, CDR2 YSYEKL. The DNA of the CDR3 is TGTGCCAGCAGCCAAGAAGGTACCTATGGCTACACCTTC. The encoded protein is CASSQEGTYGYTF.

The rearrangement uses TRBV20-1 and TRBJ1-5; D possibly corresponds to TRBD1 (5 bases). Germline V CDR1 and CDR2: DFQATT, SNEGSKA (reference sequence). The germline V and J ends were trimmed by 7 bases and 5 bases, with 12 bases remaining between them. CDR3 length: 12 residues. CDR3 sequence reads: CSVQPRDQPQHF. CDR3 DNA: TGCAGTGTACAACCCAGGGATCAGCCCCAGCATTTT.

In its sample, this clonotype was seen many times. The chain links TRBV2 to TRBJ2-7, with 7 bases lining up with TRBD1. Germline trimming cut 5 bases from V and 3 bases from J; bases unmatched to any gene: 7. Germline loops: CDR1 SNHLY, CDR2 FYNNEI. The CDR3 loop spans 14 amino acids. CDR3 nucleotides: TGTGCCAGCAGTCGACAGGGCGTTTACTACGAGCAGTACTTC. Its translation is CASSRQGVYYEQYF.

This chain joins TRBV6-1 and TRBJ2-5; D unclear. Looked up from germline, CDR1 is MNHNS and CDR2 is SASEGT. The CDR3 spans 11 residues. The ends were cut back, 6 bases at V and 3 bases at J, with 5 bases in the middle. The CDR3 loop reads CASRIEETQYF. The CDR3, as DNA: TGTGCCAGCAGGATAGAAGAGACCCAGTACTTC.

This clonotype was picked up a small number of times. Being one base from a much bigger clone, this may be a read error. V and J are TRBV30 and TRBJ2-5; D is possibly TRBD2 (5 bases). The assigned J gene may be wrong: the sequence end matches TRBJ2-1 better. Germline CDR1 GTSNPN, CDR2 SVGIG (reference sequence). The CDR3 is 15 residues long. CDR3 DNA sequence: TGTGCCTGGAGTAGCCCGGGGTCCCCAGGAGAGACCCAGTTCTTC. Amino acids: CAWSSPGSPGETQFF.

At least ten counts were recorded for this clonotype. This rearrangement joins TRBV6-1 to TRBJ2-7; D call uncertain. Trimming shortened V by 6 bases and J by 2 bases, and 20 bases separated the two germline ends. Germline V gene data show CDR1 as MNHNS and CDR2 as SASEGT. The length of the CDR3 is 16 residues. CDR3 nucleotides: TGTGCCAGCAGCCCTGTGATAAGGACCCTGACCTACGAGCAGTACTTC. It yields the protein CASSPVIRTLTYEQYF.

Ten or more counts support this clonotype. This chain connects TRBV28 to TRBJ2-5, with 7 nucleotides matching TRBD2. CDR3 length equals 12 residues. Trimming cost V 5 bases and J 9 bases; bases outside gene matches: 6. In germline, CDR1 is MDHEN, CDR2 SYDVKM. DNA for the CDR3: TGTGCCAGCAGTAGCGGGACGCAGGCCCAGTACTTC. Translating it yields CASSSGTQAQYF.

This sequence joins TRBV7-2 and TRBJ2-3; D remains unclear. This CDR3 contains 15 residues. CDR1 and CDR2 from the germline V gene are SGHTA and FQGNSA. V was shortened by 3 bases and J by 2 bases, with 12 bases between the two germline ends. CDR3: CASSFNSLYTDTQYF. As DNA, the CDR3 is TGTGCCAGCAGCTTCAATAGCCTTTACACAGATACGCAGTATTTT.

The chain recombines TRBV2 with TRBJ2-1; 11 bases line up with TRBD2. The CDR3 consists of 17 residues. J gave up 0 bases and V 3 bases, and 4 bases lay outside the gene matches. The V gene's germline CDR1 is SNHLY and CDR2 FYNNEI. The CDR3 DNA sequence: TGTGCCAGCAGTGACGTAGCGGGAGGGCCCTCCTACAATGAGCAGTTCTTC. Translating it yields CASSDVAGGPSYNEQFF.

In this sample, this clonotype turned up many times. V is TRBV20-1 and J is TRBJ1-2, with 9 nucleotides matching TRBD1. J lost 8 bases, V lost 1 base, and 8 bases had no gene match. CDR1 and CDR2 (germline): DFQATT, SNEGSKA (reference sequence). The CDR3 extends over 14 amino acids. The CDR3 sequence: CSARVRTGVWGYTF. The DNA for the CDR3 is TGCAGTGCTAGAGTGCGGACAGGGGTGTGGGGCTACACCTTC.

Many counts were recorded for this clonotype. The chain carries TRBV7-2 and TRBJ2-1; 8 bases line up with TRBD2. The junction had 10 bases not matched to a gene; V was cut back by 6 bases and J by 6 bases. The CDR3 length is 15 residues. Germline V gene data show CDR1 as SGHTA and CDR2 as FQGNSA. The CDR3 is CASRGWLAGSNEQFF. CDR3 coding DNA: TGTGCCAGCAGGGGGTGGCTAGCGGGCTCCAATGAGCAGTTCTTC. Filled out from reference TRBV7-2 and TRBJ2-1, the complete variable domain reads GAGVSQSPSNKVTEKGKDVELRCDPISGHTALYWYRQSLGQGLEFLIYFQGNSAPDKSGLPSDRFSAERTGGSVSTLTIQRTQQEDSAVYLCASRGWLAGSNEQFFGPGTRLTVL.

This clonotype showed up many times. The chain links TRBV13 to TRBJ2-7; TRBD1 agrees at 7 bases. CDR3 length: 16 amino acids. V shed 3 bases and J 4 bases; nucleotides not matched to a gene: 12. Germline V gene lookup returns CDR1 PRHDT and CDR2 FYEKMQ (reference sequence). The CDR3 reads CASSFPPSTGKYEQYF. The DNA for the CDR3 is TGTGCCAGCAGCTTTCCCCCCTCGACAGGGAAGTACGAGCAGTACTTC.

This clonotype appeared a few times. This chain links TRBV10-3 with TRBJ2-7; TRBD2 matches at 14 bases. V gave up 10 bases and J gave up 5 bases; unmatched junction bases: 7. This CDR3 is 14 amino acids long. Looked up from germline, CDR1 is ENHRY and CDR2 is SYGVKD. CDR3 in DNA: TGTGCCACCGGGACTAGCGGGAGTCGGCACGAGCAGTACTTC. This codes for CATGTSGSRHEQYF.

This clonotype was counted between two and nine times. The genes are TRBV20-1 and TRBJ1-6; tentative D call: TRBD1 (6 bases). V was pared by 5 bases and J by 7 bases, with 18 bases between. This CDR3 has 15 amino acids. Per germline, CDR1 DFQATT and CDR2 SNEGSKA (reference sequence). This chain's CDR3 is CSAQKEGGSNSPLHF. The CDR3 DNA is TGCAGTGCTCAAAAAGAGGGGGGATCAAATTCACCCCTCCACTTT.

This clonotype has just a few counts. The V gene is TRBV5-6, the J gene TRBJ1-1; 7 bases are a match to TRBD1. The CDR3 runs 15 residues. The V and J ends lost 4 bases and 1 base, in that order; junction bases with no gene match: 7. In germline, CDR1 is SGHDT, CDR2 YYEEEE. The CDR3 sequence is CASSPTGAPNTEAFF. CDR3 bases: TGTGCCAGCAGCCCAACAGGGGCCCCGAACACTGAAGCTTTCTTT.

This clonotype showed up many times. This sequence joins TRBV28 and TRBJ1-5; D unresolved. The germline V and J ends were trimmed by 7 bases and 2 bases, with 6 bases remaining between them. CDR1 and CDR2 from the germline V gene are MDHEN and SYDVKM. The CDR3 contains 12 residues. The CDR3, as DNA: TGTGCCAGCAATTGGGGCAATCAGCCCCAGCATTTT. The encoded protein is CASNWGNQPQHF.

This clonotype was detected ten times or more. The rearrangement joins TRBV7-6 to TRBJ2-7; D is perhaps TRBD2 (6 bases). Trimming took off 1 base at V and 0 bases at J, with 13 bases between the two ends. The germline V gene has CDR1 SGHVS and CDR2 FNYEAQ. The length of the CDR3 is 16 residues. The CDR3 coding sequence is TGTGCCAGCAGCTTAGGTAGCGCGGGAAGCTCCTACGAGCAGTACTTC. Encoded protein: CASSLGSAGSSYEQYF.

This clonotype has a handful of counts. The V gene is TRBV19, the J gene TRBJ2-2, with 9 bases that match TRBD2. The V gene end was trimmed by 4 bases and the J gene end by 2 bases; junction bases not matched to a gene: 11. The CDR3 covers 18 residues. Germline CDR1 LNHDA, CDR2 SQIVND (reference sequence). CDR3 DNA: TGTGCCAGTAGTAGGCGCGGGGGGGCCCGTTTCAACACCGGGGAGCTGTTTTTT. Translation gives CASSRRGGARFNTGELFF.